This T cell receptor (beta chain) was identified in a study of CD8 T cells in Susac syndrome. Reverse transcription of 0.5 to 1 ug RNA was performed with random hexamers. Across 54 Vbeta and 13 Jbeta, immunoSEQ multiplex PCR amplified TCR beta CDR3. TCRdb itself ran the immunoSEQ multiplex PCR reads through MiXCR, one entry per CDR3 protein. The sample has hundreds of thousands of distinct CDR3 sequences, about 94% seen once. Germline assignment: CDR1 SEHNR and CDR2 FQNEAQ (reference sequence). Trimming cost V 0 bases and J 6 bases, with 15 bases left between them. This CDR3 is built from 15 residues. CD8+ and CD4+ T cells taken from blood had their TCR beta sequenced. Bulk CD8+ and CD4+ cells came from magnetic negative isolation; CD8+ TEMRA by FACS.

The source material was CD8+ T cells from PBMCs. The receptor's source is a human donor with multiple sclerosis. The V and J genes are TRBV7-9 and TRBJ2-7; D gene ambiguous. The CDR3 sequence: CASSLAIPTVGEQYF. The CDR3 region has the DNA TGTGCCAGCAGCTTAGCGATACCCACAGTGGGCGAGCAGTACTTC.